These T cell receptor beta chains were read from a single sample in a study of T cell changes during pregnancy in multiple sclerosis. The data were produced by immunoSEQ multiplex PCR, yet TCRdb's version contains in-frame clones alone and is incomplete. The repertoire consists of 60,000 or so clones, with 75% to 95% occurring once and the leading ten covering about 0.88%. The starting material was peripheral blood, obtained before pregnancy. The receptor source for this set is a female donor with multiple sclerosis, enrolled in a pregnancy study. Both conserved end residues are part of each CDR3. The order of the fields is J gene, D gene, clone size, V gene, CDR3 DNA, CDR3 protein. The D gene is left open where the match is weak. Size tells how often a clone was seen (once, few, many) or the class of an expanded clone, and some rows leave it out.

j_call: TRBJ2-2
d_call: TRBD1
clone_size: .
v_call: TRBV7-7
cdr3_nt: TGTGCCGCCCGACAGGGGGCGTCCGGGGAGCTGTTTTTT
cdr3_aa: CAARQGASGELFF

j_call: TRBJ2-7
d_call: TRBD1
clone_size: .
v_call: TRBV7-3
cdr3_nt: TGTGCCAGCAGCTTCGGGACAGGGACCTACGAGCAGTACTTC
cdr3_aa: CASSFGTGTYEQYF

j_call: TRBJ1-6
d_call: TRBD1
clone_size: .
v_call: TRBV9
cdr3_nt: TGTGCCAGCAGCTCCCGGACAGGGGCCATTAATTCACCCCTCCACTTT
cdr3_aa: CASSSRTGAINSPLHF

j_call: TRBJ1-6
d_call: .
clone_size: .
v_call: TRBV7-8
cdr3_nt: TGTGCCAGCAGCCCCTACCGGGGGTATAATTCACCCCTCCACTTT
cdr3_aa: CASSPYRGYNSPLHF

j_call: TRBJ1-3
d_call: TRBD1
clone_size: .
v_call: TRBV4-2
cdr3_nt: TGTGCCAGCAGCCAAGCGACCTCGACAGGGGTCGGAAACACCATATATTTT
cdr3_aa: CASSQATSTGVGNTIYF

j_call: TRBJ1-1
d_call: .
clone_size: .
v_call: TRBV18
cdr3_nt: TGTGCCAGCTCACCAAGGGGGAACACTGAAGCTTTCTTT
cdr3_aa: CASSPRGNTEAFF

j_call: TRBJ1-1
d_call: .
clone_size: .
v_call: TRBV5-1
cdr3_nt: TGCGCCAGCAGCTTGAGCGGGGGAACTGAAGCTTTCTTT
cdr3_aa: CASSLSGGTEAFF

j_call: TRBJ1-1
d_call: .
clone_size: .
v_call: TRBV7-9
cdr3_nt: TGTGCCAGCAGCTTATCTCTGAACACTGAAGCTTTCTTT
cdr3_aa: CASSLSLNTEAFF

j_call: TRBJ2-7
d_call: TRBD1
clone_size: .
v_call: TRBV6-1
cdr3_nt: TGTGCCAGCAGGGCCGGGACAGGGGCCTACGAGCAGTACTTC
cdr3_aa: CASRAGTGAYEQYF

j_call: TRBJ2-1
d_call: TRBD1
clone_size: .
v_call: TRBV5-6
cdr3_nt: TGTGCCAGCAGCTGGGGGACAGTTGTCTGGCAGTTCTTC
cdr3_aa: CASSWGTVVWQFF

j_call: TRBJ2-7
d_call: .
clone_size: .
v_call: TRBV27
cdr3_nt: TGTGCCAGCAGTTTCAGACTGGACTCGGGGGAGCAGTACTTC
cdr3_aa: CASSFRLDSGEQYF

j_call: TRBJ2-5
d_call: TRBD2
clone_size: .
v_call: TRBV9
cdr3_nt: TGTGCCAGCAGCGTAGGTGGGACTAGAGAGACCCAGTACTTC
cdr3_aa: CASSVGGTRETQYF

j_call: TRBJ1-1
d_call: TRBD1
clone_size: .
v_call: TRBV7-6
cdr3_nt: TGTGCCAGCAGCTTAGGGACAGGGGTGACTGAAGCTTTCTTT
cdr3_aa: CASSLGTGVTEAFF

j_call: TRBJ2-5
d_call: .
clone_size: .
v_call: TRBV18
cdr3_nt: TGTGCCAGCTCACCACTGAGCGGAGAGACCCAGTACTTC
cdr3_aa: CASSPLSGETQYF

j_call: TRBJ2-3
d_call: TRBD2
clone_size: .
v_call: TRBV7-2
cdr3_nt: TGTGCCAGCAGCTTAGTACCGCGGGGGATTCGCACAGATACGCAGTATTTT
cdr3_aa: CASSLVPRGIRTDTQYF

j_call: TRBJ1-3
d_call: .
clone_size: .
v_call: TRBV27
cdr3_nt: TGTGCCAGCAGTTTGGCAGGGCCTGGAAACACCATATATTTT
cdr3_aa: CASSLAGPGNTIYF

j_call: TRBJ2-3
d_call: .
clone_size: .
v_call: TRBV7-3
cdr3_nt: TGTGCCAGCAGCTTAACCCCCACAGGGGATACGCAGTATTTT
cdr3_aa: CASSLTPTGDTQYF

j_call: TRBJ2-5
d_call: .
clone_size: few
v_call: TRBV5-1
cdr3_nt: TGCGCCAGCAGTCGGGGTCGGGAGACCCAGTACTTC
cdr3_aa: CASSRGRETQYF

j_call: TRBJ2-1
d_call: TRBD2
clone_size: .
v_call: TRBV7-2
cdr3_nt: TGTGCCAGCAGCTTAAATAGCGGGGGTCCCAATGAGCAGTTCTTC
cdr3_aa: CASSLNSGGPNEQFF

j_call: TRBJ1-6
d_call: .
clone_size: .
v_call: TRBV1
cdr3_nt: TGCACCAGCAGCCAAGTTTTGAGTCAGGCTGGCAATTCACCCCTCCACTTT
cdr3_aa: CTSSQVLSQAGNSPLHF

j_call: TRBJ2-7
d_call: TRBD1
clone_size: .
v_call: TRBV11-1
cdr3_nt: TGTGCCAGCAGCTTAGGACAGGGGACCCTCTCCTACGAGCAGTACTTC
cdr3_aa: CASSLGQGTLSYEQYF

j_call: TRBJ1-2
d_call: .
clone_size: .
v_call: TRBV5-4
cdr3_nt: TGTGCCAGCAGCCCCGTGCGGGGAAATAACTATGGCTACACCTTC
cdr3_aa: CASSPVRGNNYGYTF

j_call: TRBJ2-7
d_call: TRBD2
clone_size: .
v_call: TRBV5-4
cdr3_nt: TGTGCCAGCAGCTCGAAAGGACTAGCGGGGGTCGAGCAGTACTTC
cdr3_aa: CASSSKGLAGVEQYF

j_call: TRBJ2-3
d_call: .
clone_size: .
v_call: TRBV7-2
cdr3_nt: TGTGCCAGCAGCTTAGCCGACTTAGACACGCAGTATTTT
cdr3_aa: CASSLADLDTQYF

j_call: TRBJ2-5
d_call: TRBD1
clone_size: .
v_call: TRBV19
cdr3_nt: TGTGCCAGTAGTATCGACAGGGTCCAAGAGACCCAGTACTTC
cdr3_aa: CASSIDRVQETQYF

j_call: TRBJ2-3
d_call: TRBD2
clone_size: .
v_call: TRBV25-1
cdr3_nt: TGTGCCAGCAGTGATAGCGGGGGGGCAGATACGCAGTATTTT
cdr3_aa: CASSDSGGADTQYF

j_call: TRBJ1-5
d_call: TRBD1
clone_size: .
v_call: TRBV19
cdr3_nt: TGTGCCAGTAGTATCGGACAGGGCTTTCATTTT
cdr3_aa: CASSIGQGFHF

j_call: TRBJ2-1
d_call: .
clone_size: .
v_call: TRBV7-6
cdr3_nt: TGTGCCAGCAGCTACGCGAGTGGTGAGCAGTTCTTC
cdr3_aa: CASSYASGEQFF

j_call: TRBJ1-1
d_call: .
clone_size: .
v_call: TRBV7-2
cdr3_nt: TGTGCCAGCAGCTCCACAGGATACACTGAAGCTTTCTTT
cdr3_aa: CASSSTGYTEAFF

j_call: TRBJ1-1
d_call: TRBD1
clone_size: .
v_call: TRBV9
cdr3_nt: TGTGCCAGCAGCGCGCCGGGGACAGACGAATCGGCTTTCTTT
cdr3_aa: CASSAPGTDESAFF

j_call: TRBJ2-2
d_call: .
clone_size: .
v_call: TRBV30
cdr3_nt: TGTGCCTGGGACGACAGCCCCGGGGAGCTGTTTTTT
cdr3_aa: CAWDDSPGELFF

j_call: TRBJ1-2
d_call: TRBD1
clone_size: once
v_call: TRBV18
cdr3_nt: TGTGCCAGCTCACCAAAGGGGGCCCTTAACTATGGCTACACCTTC
cdr3_aa: CASSPKGALNYGYTF

j_call: TRBJ1-1
d_call: TRBD1
clone_size: .
v_call: TRBV4-3
cdr3_nt: TGCGCCAGCAGCCAAGGAGGGGGCCGGAACACTGAAGCTTTCTTT
cdr3_aa: CASSQGGGRNTEAFF

j_call: TRBJ2-3
d_call: .
clone_size: .
v_call: TRBV10-3
cdr3_nt: TGTGCCATCAAGGAGGGAGTGACAGATACGCAGTATTTT
cdr3_aa: CAIKEGVTDTQYF

j_call: TRBJ1-3
d_call: TRBD1
clone_size: .
v_call: TRBV5-1
cdr3_nt: TGCGCCAGCAGCCCTGGGGACAGGGACTTTTCCGGAAACACCATATATTTT
cdr3_aa: CASSPGDRDFSGNTIYF

j_call: TRBJ1-4
d_call: TRBD1
clone_size: once
v_call: TRBV18
cdr3_nt: TGTGCCAGCTCAACGGACAGGGCGGGTGCAACTAATGAAAAACTGTTTTTT
cdr3_aa: CASSTDRAGATNEKLFF

j_call: TRBJ2-3
d_call: TRBD2
clone_size: .
v_call: TRBV2
cdr3_nt: TGTGCCAGCAGTATCCCGGGACTAGCGGGGACAGATACGCAGTATTTT
cdr3_aa: CASSIPGLAGTDTQYF

j_call: TRBJ2-3
d_call: .
clone_size: .
v_call: TRBV11-1
cdr3_nt: TGTGCCAGCACCGTCGACGGGGGCACAGATACGCAGTATTTT
cdr3_aa: CASTVDGGTDTQYF

j_call: TRBJ2-7
d_call: .
clone_size: .
v_call: TRBV18
cdr3_nt: TGTGCCAGCTCAACGGCGGAGTTCTACGAGCAGTACTTC
cdr3_aa: CASSTAEFYEQYF

j_call: TRBJ2-1
d_call: .
clone_size: .
v_call: TRBV11-1
cdr3_nt: TGTGCCAGCAGCTTGAGTTTGGATGAGCAGTTCTTC
cdr3_aa: CASSLSLDEQFF

j_call: TRBJ2-7
d_call: .
clone_size: .
v_call: TRBV4-3
cdr3_nt: TGCGCCAGCAGCCAAGAATTCCGGGGCGAGCAGTACTTC
cdr3_aa: CASSQEFRGEQYF

j_call: TRBJ2-1
d_call: TRBD1
clone_size: .
v_call: TRBV4-3
cdr3_nt: TGCGCCAGCAGCCAAGAAAGGGGGCTCGTCAATGAGCAGTTCTTC
cdr3_aa: CASSQERGLVNEQFF

j_call: TRBJ1-3
d_call: .
clone_size: .
v_call: TRBV6-1
cdr3_nt: TGTGCCAGCAGACCAGGGCAGGGAAACACCATATATTTT
cdr3_aa: CASRPGQGNTIYF

j_call: TRBJ2-7
d_call: .
clone_size: .
v_call: TRBV2
cdr3_nt: TGTGCCAGCAGTGAAGCTGTTGACAGCGCGTACTTC
cdr3_aa: CASSEAVDSAYF

j_call: TRBJ1-6
d_call: .
clone_size: .
v_call: TRBV19
cdr3_nt: TGTGCCAGTAGTATGACAGTGGGAAATTCACCCCTCCACTTT
cdr3_aa: CASSMTVGNSPLHF

j_call: TRBJ1-2
d_call: .
clone_size: .
v_call: TRBV28
cdr3_nt: TGTGCCAGCACTCCGGGAGGGCCACTTCTGGCTGGGTATGGCTACACCTTC
cdr3_aa: CASTPGGPLLAGYGYTF

j_call: TRBJ2-7
d_call: .
clone_size: .
v_call: TRBV7-2
cdr3_nt: TGTGCCAGCAGCTTAGTGGGCGGAGGTAGGGAGCAGTACTTC
cdr3_aa: CASSLVGGGREQYF

j_call: TRBJ2-5
d_call: TRBD1
clone_size: .
v_call: TRBV5-4
cdr3_nt: TGTGCCAGCAGCTCGGGACAGGGGGGAGAGACCCAGTACTTC
cdr3_aa: CASSSGQGGETQYF

j_call: TRBJ2-2
d_call: .
clone_size: .
v_call: TRBV5-5
cdr3_nt: TGTGCCAGCAGCTCCTTGGGCCGGGAGCTGTTTTTT
cdr3_aa: CASSSLGRELFF

j_call: TRBJ1-5
d_call: TRBD1
clone_size: .
v_call: TRBV4-3
cdr3_nt: TGCGCCAGCAGCGAAGGGACAGGGAAAGCTCAGCCCCAGCATTTT
cdr3_aa: CASSEGTGKAQPQHF

j_call: TRBJ1-3
d_call: TRBD1
clone_size: .
v_call: TRBV4-1
cdr3_nt: TGCGCCAGCAGCCAAGCGGCGGGACAGGGGGCTTCAAGTGGAAACACCATATATTTT
cdr3_aa: CASSQAAGQGASSGNTIYF

j_call: TRBJ2-7
d_call: TRBD2
clone_size: once
v_call: TRBV4-1
cdr3_nt: TGCGCCAGCAGCCCCTGGAGGGAGGGCTACGAGCAGTACTTC
cdr3_aa: CASSPWREGYEQYF

j_call: TRBJ1-5
d_call: .
clone_size: .
v_call: TRBV5-1
cdr3_nt: TGCGCCAGCAGCCCGGGGGGGAGATTAGAGCCCCAGCATTTT
cdr3_aa: CASSPGGRLEPQHF

j_call: TRBJ1-3
d_call: .
clone_size: .
v_call: TRBV28
cdr3_nt: TGTGCCAGCAGTTTCACAGGGCGAGGAAACACCATATATTTT
cdr3_aa: CASSFTGRGNTIYF

j_call: TRBJ1-2
d_call: .
clone_size: .
v_call: TRBV5-6
cdr3_nt: TGTGCCAGCAGCTCGAGGGGGGGGAACTATGGCTACACCTTC
cdr3_aa: CASSSRGGNYGYTF

j_call: TRBJ1-2
d_call: .
clone_size: .
v_call: TRBV15
cdr3_nt: TGTGCCACCAGCTACGTACAGGGAGGGAATGGCTACACCTTC
cdr3_aa: CATSYVQGGNGYTF

j_call: TRBJ1-1
d_call: .
clone_size: .
v_call: TRBV4-3
cdr3_nt: TGCGCCAGCAGCCAAACCGTGGAGGGGTGGGACACTGAAGCTTTCTTT
cdr3_aa: CASSQTVEGWDTEAFF

j_call: TRBJ1-4
d_call: TRBD1
clone_size: .
v_call: TRBV6-4
cdr3_nt: TGTGCCAGCAGAAAACAGGGGCCTTCAACTAATGAAAAACTGTTTTTT
cdr3_aa: CASRKQGPSTNEKLFF